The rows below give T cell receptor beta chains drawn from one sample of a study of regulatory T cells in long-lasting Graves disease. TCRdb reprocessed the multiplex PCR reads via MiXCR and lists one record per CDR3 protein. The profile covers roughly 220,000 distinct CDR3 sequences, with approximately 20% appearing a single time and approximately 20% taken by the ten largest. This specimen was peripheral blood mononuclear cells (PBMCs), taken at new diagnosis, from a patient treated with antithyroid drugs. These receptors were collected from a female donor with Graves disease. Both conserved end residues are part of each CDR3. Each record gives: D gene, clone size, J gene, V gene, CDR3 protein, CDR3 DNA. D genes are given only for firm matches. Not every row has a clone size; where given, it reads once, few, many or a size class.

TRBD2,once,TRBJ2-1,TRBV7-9,CASSLLWLAGGNNEQFF,TGTGCCAGCAGCTTATTATGGTTAGCGGGAGGAAACAATGAGCAGTTCTTC
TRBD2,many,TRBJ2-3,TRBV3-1,CASSRGRAADTQYF,TGTGCCAGCAGCCGCGGGAGGGCTGCAGATACGCAGTATTTT
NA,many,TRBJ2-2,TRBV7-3,CASSSGTLNTGELFF,TGTGCCAGCAGCTCCGGGACTCTAAACACCGGGGAGCTGTTTTTT
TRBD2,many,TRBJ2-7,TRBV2,CASSELGGSVPYEQYF,TGTGCCAGCAGTGAACTGGGGGGGTCAGTCCCCTACGAGCAGTACTTC
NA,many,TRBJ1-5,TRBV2,CASGGETFSNQPQHF,TGTGCCAGCGGCGGGGAGACATTTAGCAATCAGCCCCAGCATTTT
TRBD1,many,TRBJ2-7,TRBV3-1,CASSHAGQAYEQYF,TGTGCCAGCAGCCACGCGGGACAGGCCTACGAGCAGTACTTC
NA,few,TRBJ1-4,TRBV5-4,CASSRQGGMVEKLFF,TGTGCCAGCAGCCGTCAGGGTGGAATGGTTGAAAAACTGTTTTTT
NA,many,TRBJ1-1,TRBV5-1,CASSVQGNEAFF,TGCGCCAGCAGCGTACAGGGAAACGAAGCTTTCTTT
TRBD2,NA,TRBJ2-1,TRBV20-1,CSARSSGSVNEQFF,TGCAGTGCAAGGTCTAGCGGGTCAGTCAATGAGCAGTTCTTC
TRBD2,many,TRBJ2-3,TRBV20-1,CSAKLSAGLDTQYF,TGCAGTGCTAAGCTCTCAGCGGGATTAGATACGCAGTATTTT
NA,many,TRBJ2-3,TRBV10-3,CATEGGASSTDTQYF,TGTGCCACCGAAGGAGGGGCTAGTAGCACAGATACGCAGTATTTT
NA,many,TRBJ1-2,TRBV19,CASSQATYGYTF,TGTGCCAGTAGTCAGGCGACCTATGGCTACACCTTC
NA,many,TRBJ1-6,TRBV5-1,CASSPGNRSPLHF,TGCGCCAGCAGTCCGGGGAATCGGTCACCCCTCCACTTT
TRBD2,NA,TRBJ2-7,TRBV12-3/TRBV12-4,CASSHMASGYEQYF,TGTGCCAGCAGCCACATGGCTAGCGGTTACGAGCAGTACTTC
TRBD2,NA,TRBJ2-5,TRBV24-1,CATSGASGNVETQHF,TGTGCCACCAGTGGGGCTAGCGGGAACGTAGAGACCCAGCACTTC
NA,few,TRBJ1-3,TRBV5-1,CASSPGPLGSGNTIYF,TGCGCCAGCAGCCCTGGGCCTTTGGGGTCTGGAAACACCATATATTTT
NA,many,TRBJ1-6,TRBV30,CAWIEDPGPTSPLHF,TGTGCCTGGATAGAAGACCCCGGCCCGACTTCACCCCTCCACTTT
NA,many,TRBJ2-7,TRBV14,CASSQEGIRTYEQYF,TGTGCCAGCAGCCAAGAGGGGATCAGGACCTACGAGCAGTACTTC
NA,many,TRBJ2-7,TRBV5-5,CASSSKSGREQYF,TGTGCCAGCAGCTCCAAATCCGGCCGTGAGCAGTACTTC
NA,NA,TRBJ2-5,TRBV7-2,CASSSRRGETQYF,TGTGCCAGCAGCTCCCGGAGGGGAGAGACCCAGTACTTC
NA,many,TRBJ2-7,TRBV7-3,CASSLLQGYEQYF,TGTGCCAGCAGCTTACTGCAGGGATACGAGCAGTACTTC
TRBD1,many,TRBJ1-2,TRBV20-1,CSADRVDYGYTF,TGCAGTGCCGACAGGGTAGACTATGGCTACACCTTC
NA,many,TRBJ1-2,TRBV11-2,CASSLRPGERGYTF,TGTGCCAGCAGCTTAAGGCCAGGGGAGCGCGGCTACACCTTC
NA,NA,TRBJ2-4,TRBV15,CATSRVVGGKNIQYF,TGTGCCACCAGCAGAGTAGTGGGTGGCAAAAACATTCAGTACTTC
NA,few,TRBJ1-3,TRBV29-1,CSVEDTVGDTIYF,TGCAGCGTTGAAGACACCGTGGGGGACACCATATATTTT
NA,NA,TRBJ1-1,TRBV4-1,CAGSQGRNTEAFF,TGCGCCGGCAGCCAAGGGAGGAACACTGAAGCTTTCTTT
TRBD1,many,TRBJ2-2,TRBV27,CASRRRDREAGELFF,TGTGCCAGCAGACGGCGGGACAGGGAGGCCGGGGAGCTGTTTTTT
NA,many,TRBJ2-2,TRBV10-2,CASSVLARATGELFF,TGCGCCAGCAGTGTTCTAGCTAGAGCAACCGGGGAGCTGTTTTTT
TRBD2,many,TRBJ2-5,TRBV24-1,CATSAGLAGGAETQYF,TGTGCCACCAGTGCGGGACTAGCGGGAGGAGCGGAGACCCAGTACTTC
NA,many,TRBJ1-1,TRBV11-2,CASSSLRGQRNTEAFF,TGTGCCAGCAGCTCCCTGCGGGGGCAAAGAAACACTGAAGCTTTCTTT
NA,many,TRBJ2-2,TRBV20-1,CSASTGHTGELFF,TGCAGTGCTTCCACAGGGCACACCGGGGAGCTGTTTTTT
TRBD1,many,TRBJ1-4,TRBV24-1,CATSAGQGRGEKLFF,TGTGCCACCAGTGCCGGACAGGGCCGTGGAGAAAAACTGTTTTTT
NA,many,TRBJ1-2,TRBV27,CASSLSGLTNYGYTF,TGTGCCAGCAGTTTATCTGGGCTGACAAACTATGGCTACACCTTC
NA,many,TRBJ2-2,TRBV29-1,CSVEIRGLNTGELFF,TGCAGCGTTGAGATCCGGGGGCTGAACACCGGGGAGCTGTTTTTT
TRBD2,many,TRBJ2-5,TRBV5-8,CASSLSTSGRYQETQYF,TGTGCCAGCAGCTTGTCGACTAGCGGGAGGTACCAAGAGACCCAGTACTTC
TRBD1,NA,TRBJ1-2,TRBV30,CAWRPPGQGFSYSF,TGTGCCTGGAGACCCCCGGGACAGGGTTTTAGCTACAGCTTC
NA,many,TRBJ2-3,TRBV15,CATSRVKNTQYF,TGTGCCACCAGCAGAGTTAAAAATACGCAGTATTTT
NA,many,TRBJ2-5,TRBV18,CASSPPEAQETQYF,TGTGCCAGCTCACCACCGGAGGCGCAAGAGACCCAGTACTTC
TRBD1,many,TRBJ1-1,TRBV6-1,CASGETGKATEAFF,TGTGCCAGCGGAGAGACAGGGAAGGCCACTGAAGCTTTCTTT
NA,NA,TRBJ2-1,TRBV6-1,CASSGSEVGEQFF,TGTGCCAGCAGTGGTTCGGAGGTTGGTGAGCAGTTCTTC
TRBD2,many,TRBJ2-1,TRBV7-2,CASSLAASGLNEQFF,TGTGCCAGCAGCTTAGCGGCTAGCGGACTCAATGAGCAGTTCTTC
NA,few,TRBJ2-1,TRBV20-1,CSAPGPSYNEQFF,TGCAGTGCTCCAGGACCTTCCTACAATGAGCAGTTCTTC